There are a few counts of the clone carrying this TCR beta chain. Unique molecular identifiers were incorporated into the prepared TCRbeta library. Using its own MiXCR run on the PCR reads, TCRdb lists one record per CDR3 protein. Counted here are fewer than 400,000 distinct CDR3 sequences, just over 20% occurring once; the ten biggest clones make up 3% to 4%. These data belong to a study of T-cell reconstitution after alpha-beta-depleted transplantation in children. Germline trimming cut 3 bases from V and 3 bases from J; bases unmatched to any gene: 11. CDR1 and CDR2 from the germline V gene are SGHAT and FQNNGV. The CDR3 length is 19 residues.

The clonotype originates from a human donor who donated a stem cell graft to a child with acute myeloid leukemia. The chain carries TRBV11-2 and TRBJ2-3; 14 bases agree with TRBD2. The sample was PBMCs from the stem cell graft donor, taken from the stem cell graft. In DNA, the CDR3 is TGTGCCAGCAGCTTCTCAGGACTAGCGGGAGGTCTGGGTACAGATACGCAGTATTTT. The encoded protein is CASSFSGLAGGLGTDTQYF.